This T cell receptor beta chain is drawn from a study of spatial heterogeneity in lung cancer. Unique molecular identifiers, one per molecule, were present on every TCR cDNA molecule. TCRdb re-called the 5' RACE reads through MiXCR, storing one row per CDR3 protein. The sample includes some 78,000 distinct CDR3 sequences, about 8.5% of them seen just once. V lost 4 bases to trimming and J lost 12 bases, with 16 bases between them. CDR3 size: 13 residues. CDR1 and CDR2 from the germline V gene are LNHDA and SQIVND (reference sequence). This sample's time point: sample taken at primary tumor resection. Unsorted tumor, nontumor lung tissue or cryopreserved PBMC supplied the whole RNA.

The chain combines TRBV19 with TRBJ2-1; D is ambiguous. The sample here was PBMCs, taken at surgery. The TCR sequence derives from a male donor with early-stage non-small cell lung cancer. DNA for the CDR3: TGTGCCAGTAGTAGGGTTTTCGGTAATAGGCAGTTCTTC. It encodes CASSRVFGNRQFF.